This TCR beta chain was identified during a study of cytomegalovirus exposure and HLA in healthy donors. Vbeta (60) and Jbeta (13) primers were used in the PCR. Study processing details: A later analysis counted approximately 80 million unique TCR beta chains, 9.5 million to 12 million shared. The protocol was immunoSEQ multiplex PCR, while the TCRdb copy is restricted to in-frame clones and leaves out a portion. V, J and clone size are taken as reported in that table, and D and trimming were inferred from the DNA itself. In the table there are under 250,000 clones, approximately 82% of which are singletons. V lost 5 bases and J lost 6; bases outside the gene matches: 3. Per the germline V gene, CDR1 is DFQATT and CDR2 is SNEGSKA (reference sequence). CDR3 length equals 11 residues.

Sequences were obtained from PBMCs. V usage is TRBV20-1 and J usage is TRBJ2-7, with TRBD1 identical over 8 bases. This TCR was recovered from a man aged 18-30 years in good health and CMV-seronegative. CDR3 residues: CSARQGFEQYF. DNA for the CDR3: TGCAGTGCTCGACAGGGGTTCGAGCAGTACTTC.